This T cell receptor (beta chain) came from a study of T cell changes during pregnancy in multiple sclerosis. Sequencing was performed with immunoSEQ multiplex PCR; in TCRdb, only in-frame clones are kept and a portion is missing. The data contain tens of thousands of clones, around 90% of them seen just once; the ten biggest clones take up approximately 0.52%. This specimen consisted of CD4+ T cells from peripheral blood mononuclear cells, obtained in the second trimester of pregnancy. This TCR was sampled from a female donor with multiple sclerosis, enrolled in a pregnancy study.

The CDR3 DNA is TGCGCCAGCAGCAAGCACTCTAGCGGAAGCTCCTACAATGAGCAGTTCTTC. This sequence encodes CASSKHSSGSSYNEQFF. V usage is TRBV5-1 and J usage is TRBJ2-1; 7 nucleotides match TRBD2. Trimming took 4 bases from V and 0 from J; bases not matched to a gene: 10. The CDR3 has 17 residues. Germline V lookup: CDR1 SGHRS, CDR2 YFSETQ.